Below, 10 T cell receptor beta chains from the same sample are listed, as sequenced in a study of radiation and T cells in renal cell carcinoma. Described time point: blood 4 weeks post-SBRT, at nephrectomy. Treatment here: 15 Gy SBRT to primary tumor, nephrectomy 4 weeks later. Sequencing used immunoSEQ multiplex PCR; TCRdb keeps in-frame clones, though not all of them. Here the sample spans more than 120,000 clones, around 88% being singletons. The sample was blood, taken from a patient whose treatment included radiotherapy and nephrectomy. The receptors derive from a woman between 45 and 65 years old with renal cell carcinoma.

The V gene is TRBV30, the J gene TRBJ1-2, with 7 bases fitting TRBD1. This CDR3 region has 13 residues. Losses at the gene ends were 0 bases for V and 6 bases for J; bases not matched to a gene: 4. The germline V gene has CDR1 GTSNPN and CDR2 SVGIG (reference sequence). The CDR3 region has the DNA TGTGCCTGGAGTGTACTAACAGGGGATGGCTACACCTTC. Amino acid sequence: CAWSVLTGDGYTF.

V gene TRBV7-2 combines with J gene TRBJ2-1; D not resolved. Germline V gene sequence: CDR1 SGHTA, CDR2 FQGNSA. With 2 bases removed from V and 7 bases from J, the gap between germline ends came to 3 bases. There are 11 residues in the CDR3. The CDR3 is CASSLINEQFF. In DNA form, the CDR3 reads TGTGCCAGCAGCTTAATTAATGAGCAGTTCTTC.

J is TRBJ2-2 and V is TRBV5-4, with D possibly called TRBD1 or TRBD2 (5 bases each). V was shortened by 2 bases and J by 2 bases, with 13 bases between the two germline ends. The CDR3 runs 16 residues. In germline, CDR1 is SGHNT, CDR2 YYREEE (reference sequence). The CDR3 DNA is TGTGCCAGCAGCTTTCGGGGCCCCACCAACACCGGGGAGCTGTTTTTT. Protein: CASSFRGPTNTGELFF.

V usage is TRBV10-3 and J usage is TRBJ1-1; D is undetermined. Germline V gives CDR1 ENHRY, CDR2 SYGVKD. The V gene lost 3 bases and the J gene lost 5 bases, with 13 bases spanning the gap. This CDR3 is built from 14 residues. The CDR3 DNA reads TGTGCCATCAGTGATCGCGCGGTAACAACTGAAGCTTTCTTT. This encodes CAISDRAVTTEAFF.

The chain recombines TRBV9 with TRBJ2-4; 10 bases fit TRBD1. The CDR3 contains 15 residues. The V gene end was trimmed by 2 bases and the J gene end by 6 bases; junction bases not matched to a gene: 5. Germline V gene lookup returns CDR1 SGDLS and CDR2 YYNGEE. The CDR3 here is CASSVVGQGRNIQYF. The CDR3 region has the DNA TGTGCCAGCAGCGTCGTGGGACAGGGGCGAAACATTCAGTACTTC.

The J gene is TRBJ1-2, the V gene TRBV7-2; D is unresolved. Trimming cost V 1 base and J 4 bases, with 16 bases left between them. Germline assignment: CDR1 SGHTA and CDR2 FQGNSA. This CDR3 is 16 amino acids long. This CDR3 is CASSLDPGQRLYGYTF. CDR3 in DNA: TGTGCCAGCAGCTTAGATCCAGGCCAGCGTCTCTATGGCTACACCTTC.

The chain employs TRBV7-2 and TRBJ2-1; 8 nucleotides line up with TRBD2. The CDR3 is 18 amino acids. CDR1 is SGHTA, CDR2 FQGNSA, per germline. Losses at the gene ends were 1 base for V and 2 bases for J; bases not matched to a gene: 10. CDR3 DNA: TGTGCCAGCAGCTTAGGCCCGGGGGGGCCAGGGGCCTACAATGAGCAGTTCTTC. Its protein product is CASSLGPGGPGAYNEQFF.

This rearrangement joins TRBV6-1 to TRBJ1-1; a weak D match, TRBD1 (6 bases). With 4 bases removed from V and 7 bases from J, the gap between germline ends came to 13 bases. The CDR3 loop spans 13 amino acids. Germline loops: CDR1 MNHNS, CDR2 SASEGT. The CDR3 sequence is CASSAGQRLEAFF. The CDR3 DNA follows: TGTGCCAGCAGTGCTGGACAGCGCCTTGAAGCTTTCTTT.

The V and J genes are TRBV7-2 and TRBJ2-5; D might be TRBD1 or TRBD2, each matching 5 bases. This CDR3 contains 14 residues. The germline V gene has CDR1 SGHTA and CDR2 FQGNSA. V dropped 5 bases and J dropped 2 bases, with 12 bases sitting between them. The CDR3 sequence: CASSPGTAQETQYF. CDR3 coding DNA: TGTGCCAGCAGCCCCGGGACGGCACAAGAGACCCAGTACTTC.

The chain carries TRBV2 and TRBJ2-3, with 11 bases matching TRBD2. The germline V gene has CDR1 SNHLY and CDR2 FYNNEI. The CDR3 extends over 17 amino acids. The junction had 7 bases not matched to a gene; V was cut back by 4 bases and J by 1 base. The CDR3 protein is CASSVASLAGGTDTQYF. The CDR3 DNA reads as TGTGCCAGCAGTGTAGCCTCACTAGCGGGGGGCACAGATACGCAGTATTTT.